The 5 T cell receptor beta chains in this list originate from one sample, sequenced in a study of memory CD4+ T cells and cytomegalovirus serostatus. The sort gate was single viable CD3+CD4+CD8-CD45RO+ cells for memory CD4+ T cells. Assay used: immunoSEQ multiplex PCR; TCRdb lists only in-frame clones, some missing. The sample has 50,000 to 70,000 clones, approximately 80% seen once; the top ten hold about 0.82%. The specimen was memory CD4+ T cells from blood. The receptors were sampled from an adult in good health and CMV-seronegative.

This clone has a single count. The CDR3 bases are TGTGCCAGCACCATAGATGGCAGCGGTGGCTACACCTTC. It is translated as CASTIDGSGGYTF. The rearrangement joins TRBV6-5 to TRBJ1-2; D is ambiguous. Trimming left V 7 bases short and J 7 bases short, with 16 bases between. The CDR3 spans 13 residues. The germline gives CDR1 MNHEY, CDR2 SVGAGI.

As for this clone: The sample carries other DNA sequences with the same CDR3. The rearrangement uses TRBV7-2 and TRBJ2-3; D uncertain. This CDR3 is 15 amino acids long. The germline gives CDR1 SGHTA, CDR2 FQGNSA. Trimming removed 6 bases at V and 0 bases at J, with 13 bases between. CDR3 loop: CASSPQARSTDTQYF. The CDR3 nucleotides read TGTGCCAGCAGTCCTCAGGCTAGAAGCACAGATACGCAGTATTTT.

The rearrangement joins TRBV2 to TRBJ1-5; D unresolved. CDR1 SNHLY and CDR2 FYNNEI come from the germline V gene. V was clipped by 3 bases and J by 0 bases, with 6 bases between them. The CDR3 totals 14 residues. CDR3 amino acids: CASSEGNSNQPQHF. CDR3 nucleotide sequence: TGTGCCAGCAGTGAGGGGAATAGCAATCAGCCCCAGCATTTT.

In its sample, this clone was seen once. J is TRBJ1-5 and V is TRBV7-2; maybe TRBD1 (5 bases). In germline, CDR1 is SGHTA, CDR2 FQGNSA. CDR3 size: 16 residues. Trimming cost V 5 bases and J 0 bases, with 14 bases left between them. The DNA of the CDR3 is TGTGCCAGCAGCCCAACGGGGGGTTATAGCAATCAGCCCCAGCATTTT. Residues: CASSPTGGYSNQPQHF. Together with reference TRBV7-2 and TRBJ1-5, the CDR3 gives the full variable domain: GAGVSQSPSNKVTEKGKDVELRCDPISGHTALYWYRQSLGQGLEFLIYFQGNSAPDKSGLPSDRFSAERTGGSVSTLTIQRTQQEDSAVYLCASSPTGGYSNQPQHFGDGTRLSIL.

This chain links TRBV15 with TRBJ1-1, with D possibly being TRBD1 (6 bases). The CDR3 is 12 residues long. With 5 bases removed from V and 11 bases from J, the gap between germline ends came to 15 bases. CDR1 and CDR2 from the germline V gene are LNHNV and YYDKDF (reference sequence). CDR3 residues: CATSGNRVAAFF. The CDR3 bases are TGTGCCACCAGCGGGAACAGGGTTGCGGCTTTCTTT.